One sample yielded the 30 T cell receptor beta chains listed below, sequenced in a study of T cells after yellow fever vaccination. TCRdb ran MiXCR on the 5' RACE reads and lists one entry per CDR3 protein. The table lists some 560,000 distinct CDR3 sequences, 15% to 20% of them singletons. The sample consisted of PBMCs, taken 15 days after the yellow fever booster vaccination. All receptors come from a man aged 25 to 45 who received the YFV17D yellow fever vaccine.

The chain recombines TRBV12-3 or TRBV12-4 with TRBJ2-1; 7 bases map to TRBD1. The CDR3 sequence is 13 residues long. The J segment lost 9 bases and the V segment lost 5 bases, leaving 7 bases of the junction unmatched. This CDR3 is CASSRGTVGEQFF. Here the CDR3 DNA reads TGTGCCAGCAGTCGAGGGACAGTGGGTGAGCAGTTCTTC.

V gene TRBV7-2 combines with J gene TRBJ2-1, with D possibly being TRBD1 (6 bases). Looked up from germline, CDR1 is SGHTA and CDR2 is FQGNSA. The V end lost 3 bases, the J end lost 10 bases, and 13 bases lay between the germline ends. This CDR3 spans 13 amino acids. DNA for the CDR3: TGTGCCAGCAGCTTTCCCGGACAGACGGAGCAGTTCTTC. Translating gives CASSFPGQTEQFF.

The chain links TRBV7-2 to TRBJ2-5; D is perhaps TRBD1 or TRBD2 (6 bases each). CDR3 length: 14 amino acids. V was trimmed by 1 base and J by 5 bases, leaving 11 bases between them. Germline V CDR1 and CDR2: SGHTA, FQGNSA. CDR3 nucleotides: TGTGCCAGCAGCTTAGAGGGGGGATACGAGACCCAGTACTTC. Its protein is CASSLEGGYETQYF.

The CDR3 DNA reads as TGTGCCAGCAGCTCGAGGGGGAGGCCAGATACGCAGTATTTT. Protein sequence: CASSSRGRPDTQYF. J is TRBJ2-3 and V is TRBV7-2, with D perhaps matching TRBD1 or TRBD2 (6 bases each). This CDR3 has 14 residues. Germline CDR1 reads SGHTA; CDR2 reads FQGNSA. V lost 4 bases and J lost 4, with 12 bases in between.

The chain is built from TRBV12-3 or TRBV12-4 and TRBJ1-4; perhaps TRBD1 as D (6 bases). CDR3 length equals 18 residues. The ends were cut back, 6 bases at V and 3 bases at J, with 23 bases in the middle. The CDR3 DNA is TGTGCCAGCAGGGACAGTTTTGGGCCAGACCGGCCTAATGAAAAACTGTTTTTT. Protein: CASRDSFGPDRPNEKLFF.

This clonotype was detected only a few times. The chain employs TRBV5-1 and TRBJ2-7, with TRBD2 matching over 15 bases. The junction had 4 bases not matched to a gene; V was cut back by 3 bases and J by 6 bases. This CDR3 region has 15 residues. Germline CDR1 and CDR2: SGHRS and YFSETQ. CDR3 nucleotide sequence: TGCGCCAGCAGCTCGGGACTAGCGGGAGGTTCCGAGCAGTACTTC. This translates into CASSSGLAGGSEQYF.

The sample holds a few counts of this clonotype. The V and J genes are TRBV20-1 and TRBJ1-2; 8 bases are a match to TRBD1. The CDR3 has 13 amino acids. In germline, CDR1 is DFQATT, CDR2 SNEGSKA (reference sequence). J lost 7 bases, V lost 5 bases, and 9 bases had no gene match. The CDR3 DNA follows: TGCAGTGCTCAGGGGGCGGATATAGGTGGCTACACCTTC. Its translation: CSAQGADIGGYTF.

V and J are TRBV5-1 and TRBJ2-5; 13 bases are shared with TRBD2. Per the germline V gene, CDR1 is SGHRS and CDR2 is YFSETQ. V lost 5 bases to trimming and J lost 1 base; unmatched junction nucleotides: 2. The CDR3 loop spans 15 amino acids. The CDR3 sequence is CASRRLAGGQETQYF. The CDR3 region has the DNA TGCGCCAGCAGAAGACTAGCGGGAGGCCAAGAGACCCAGTACTTC. Looking up the rest from reference TRBV5-1 and TRBJ2-5 gives the full variable domain: KAGVTQTPRYLIKTRGQQVTLSCSPISGHRSVSWYQQTPGQGLQFLFEYFSETQRNKGNFPGRFSGRQFSNSRSEMNVSTLELGDSALYLCASRRLAGGQETQYFGPGTRLLVL.

V gene TRBV18 combines with J gene TRBJ1-4; D may be TRBD1 (5 bases). The V and J ends lost 5 bases and 5 bases respectively, with 12 bases between them. This CDR3 comprises 14 residues. The V gene's germline CDR1 is KGHSH and CDR2 LQKENI. Here the CDR3 reads CASSTGRLNEKLFF. Here the CDR3 DNA reads TGTGCCAGCTCAACGGGACGGTTGAATGAAAAACTGTTTTTT.

This chain uses TRBV9 with TRBJ2-1, with TRBD2 matching 10 bases. CDR1 SGDLS and CDR2 YYNGEE come from the germline V gene. CDR3 length equals 13 residues. Trimming took 7 bases from V and 9 from J; bases not matched to a gene: 7. CDR3 DNA sequence: TGTGCCAGCGGCCGGACTAGCGGCGGTGAGCAGTTCTTC. Residues: CASGRTSGGEQFF.

V is TRBV29-1 and J is TRBJ1-1; the D gene is possibly TRBD1 (5 bases). The V gene's germline CDR1 is SQVTM and CDR2 ANQGSEA. CDR3 length equals 13 residues. The ends were cut back, 7 bases at V and 0 bases at J, with 12 bases in the middle. CDR3 in DNA: TGCAGCGCTGACTCGGACATGAACACTGAAGCTTTCTTT. Translating gives CSADSDMNTEAFF.

The V call is TRBV9, the J call TRBJ2-3, with D unclear. CDR3 length: 12 residues. The germline V and J ends were trimmed by 3 bases and 7 bases, with 9 bases remaining between them. Germline CDR1 is SGDLS and CDR2 is YYNGEE. CDR3 in amino acids: CASSGITYTQYF. CDR3 nucleotide sequence: TGTGCCAGCAGCGGGATTACATATACGCAGTATTTT.

V and J are TRBV9 and TRBJ2-5; D remains unclear. The germline V gene has CDR1 SGDLS and CDR2 YYNGEE. The V end lost 0 bases, the J end lost 5 bases, and 8 bases lay between the germline ends. This CDR3 spans 13 amino acids. Here the CDR3 reads CASSVGMGETQYF. DNA for the CDR3: TGTGCCAGCAGCGTAGGGATGGGGGAGACCCAGTACTTC.

This chain connects TRBV20-1 to TRBJ2-1; 13 bases are a match to TRBD2. V lost 6 bases, J lost 5 bases, and 1 base stayed unmatched. The CDR3 is 13 residues long. CDR1 and CDR2 (germline): DFQATT, SNEGSKA (reference sequence). The CDR3 DNA follows: TGCAGTGCCGGACTAGCGGGAGACAATGAGCAGTTCTTC. Translation: CSAGLAGDNEQFF.

This clonotype was counted between two and nine times. The rearrangement links TRBV18 to TRBJ2-7, with TRBD2 as a possible D gene (6 bases). CDR3 length: 13 amino acids. V was cut by 5 bases and J by 4 bases, with 12 bases left in between. The germline V gene encodes CDR1 KGHSH and CDR2 LQKENI. CDR3 in amino acids: CASSNSREYEQYF. The CDR3 coding sequence is TGTGCCAGCTCAAACTCTCGGGAGTACGAGCAGTACTTC.

This chain joins TRBV5-6 and TRBJ1-2; 9 nucleotides match TRBD1. Germline CDR1 reads SGHDT; CDR2 reads YYEEEE. The CDR3 totals 15 residues. Trimming removed 1 base from V and 8 bases from J; junction bases left unmatched: 9. This chain's CDR3 is CASSLPPTGGAGYTF. The CDR3 bases are TGTGCCAGCAGCTTGCCTCCCACAGGGGGCGCGGGCTACACCTTC.

This clonotype was seen many times. This chain uses TRBV7-9 with TRBJ2-1, with D maybe TRBD2 (6 bases). Germline assignment: CDR1 SEHNR and CDR2 FQNEAQ (reference sequence). V was clipped by 11 bases and J by 8 bases, with 19 bases between them. The CDR3 spans 13 residues. The CDR3 region is CAQGGKGGDEQFF. The CDR3 DNA reads TGTGCCCAGGGCGGGAAGGGTGGCGATGAGCAGTTCTTC.

V is TRBV7-2 and J is TRBJ2-7, with 8 bases lining up with TRBD1. V shed 5 bases, J shed 1 base, and the junction held 10 bases outside the gene matches. Germline-derived CDR1 and CDR2 are SGHTA and FQGNSA. The CDR3 extends over 16 amino acids. CDR3 region: CASSLLRQGRSYEQYF. The CDR3 DNA follows: TGTGCCAGCAGCCTCCTACGACAGGGGCGATCCTACGAGCAGTACTTC. Variable domain in full (rest from reference TRBV7-2 and TRBJ2-7): GAGVSQSPSNKVTEKGKDVELRCDPISGHTALYWYRQSLGQGLEFLIYFQGNSAPDKSGLPSDRFSAERTGGSVSTLTIQRTQQEDSAVYLCASSLLRQGRSYEQYFGPGTRLTVT.

This clonotype was observed a handful of times. V is TRBV7-8 and J is TRBJ2-3; D gene uncertain. Germline CDR1 is SGHVS and CDR2 is FQNEAQ. Trimming stripped 0 bases from V and 5 bases from J, with 18 bases between. This CDR3 contains 17 residues. CDR3 nucleotide sequence: TGTGCCAGCAGCTTAGCCCGAGTTTCGAGGAAGAGAGATACGCAGTATTTT. Amino acid sequence: CASSLARVSRKRDTQYF. Supplemented by reference TRBV7-8 and TRBJ2-3, the full variable domain reads GAGVSQSPRYKVAKRGQDVALRCDPISGHVSLFWYQQALGQGPEFLTYFQNEAQLDKSGLPSDRFFAERPEGSVSTLKIQRTQQEDSAVYLCASSLARVSRKRDTQYFGPGTRLTVL.

The V call is TRBV11-2, the J call TRBJ2-3; D might be TRBD1 or TRBD2, each matching 5 bases. The CDR3 runs 16 residues. The germline gives CDR1 SGHAT, CDR2 FQNNGV. V lost 6 bases to trimming and J lost 4 bases, with 20 bases between them. In DNA form, the CDR3 reads TGTGCCAGCAGTCGGGGACGGATGAATCTCGCAGATACGCAGTATTTT. Translated, it gives CASSRGRMNLADTQYF.

This clonotype was counted only a few times. This chain joins TRBV28 and TRBJ1-1, with a possible D match to TRBD1 (6 bases). This CDR3 spans 14 amino acids. CDR1 and CDR2 from the germline V gene are MDHEN and SYDVKM. Trimming left V 5 bases short and J 4 bases short, with 14 bases between. The DNA for the CDR3 is TGTGCCAGCAGTACAGGGTGGCCCGTCACTGAAGCTTTCTTT. This translates into CASSTGWPVTEAFF.

A few counts support this clonotype. The rearrangement uses TRBV11-3 and TRBJ2-1; no clear D. The CDR3 has 15 residues. Germline V gene data show CDR1 as SGHNT and CDR2 as YENEEA. The germline V and J ends were trimmed by 3 bases and 6 bases, with 15 bases remaining between them. CDR3 sequence reads: CASSFSGALFNEQFF. The DNA for the CDR3 is TGTGCCAGCAGCTTTAGTGGAGCCTTATTCAATGAGCAGTTCTTC.

The rearrangement links TRBV28 to TRBJ2-1; 8 bases align to TRBD2. CDR1 MDHEN and CDR2 SYDVKM come from the germline V gene. V lost 5 bases to trimming and J lost 2 bases; unmatched junction nucleotides: 8. There are 16 residues in the CDR3. In DNA form, the CDR3 reads TGTGCCAGCAGTACCAGACTAGCGACCCCCTACAATGAGCAGTTCTTC. Residues: CASSTRLATPYNEQFF.

The rearrangement uses TRBV9 and TRBJ2-7; D is unresolved. Germline CDR1 is SGDLS and CDR2 is YYNGEE. V lost 0 bases to trimming and J lost 2 bases, with 12 bases between them. This CDR3 is 15 amino acids long. The CDR3 DNA follows: TGTGCCAGCAGCGTAGACGGGCAGGTGACCTACGAGCAGTACTTC. Its protein is CASSVDGQVTYEQYF.

This clonotype was seen a handful of times. The V call is TRBV4-3, the J call TRBJ2-6; D is uncertain. Germline CDR1 reads LGHNA; CDR2 reads YSLEER. CDR3 size: 15 residues. Deletions cut 3 bases from V and 0 bases from J, with 6 bases between. CDR3 sequence: CASSQRISGANVLTF. CDR3 bases: TGCGCCAGCAGCCAGAGAATCTCTGGGGCCAACGTCCTGACTTTC.

V gene TRBV5-1 combines with J gene TRBJ2-1, with a weak D call TRBD1 (6 bases). The V end was cut by 3 bases, the J end by 6 bases, with 13 bases between. Germline lookup yields CDR1 SGHRS and CDR2 YFSETQ. This CDR3 spans 14 amino acids. The CDR3 nucleotides are TGCGCCAGCAGCTGGCAGGGGCCCTTCAATGAGCAGTTCTTC. Encoded protein: CASSWQGPFNEQFF. The full variable domain, completed using reference TRBV5-1 and TRBJ2-1, is KAGVTQTPRYLIKTRGQQVTLSCSPISGHRSVSWYQQTPGQGLQFLFEYFSETQRNKGNFPGRFSGRQFSNSRSEMNVSTLELGDSALYLCASSWQGPFNEQFFGPGTRLTVL.

V gene TRBV6-2 or TRBV6-3 combines with J gene TRBJ2-5; 7 bases match TRBD1. CDR1 is MNHEY, CDR2 SVGEGT, per germline. V trimming: 6 bases; J trimming: 4 bases; junction bases outside the gene matches: 5. This CDR3 has 13 amino acids. CDR3 residues: CASSDRERETQYF. In DNA, the CDR3 is TGTGCCAGCAGCGACAGGGAGAGAGAGACCCAGTACTTC.

This clonotype was picked up a small number of times. V usage is TRBV6-5 and J usage is TRBJ2-1; no clear D gene. The germline V and J ends were trimmed by 2 bases and 4 bases, with 6 bases remaining between them. This CDR3 is 13 amino acids long. Looked up from germline, CDR1 is MNHEY and CDR2 is SVGAGI. CDR3 in DNA: TGTGCCAGCAGTTACGGGCAGTACAATGAGCAGTTCTTC. Protein product: CASSYGQYNEQFF.

V usage is TRBV7-2 and J usage is TRBJ2-3; the D gene could be TRBD1 or TRBD2 (5 bases each). Germline values: CDR1 SGHTA, CDR2 FQGNSA. Trimming left V 6 bases short and J 14 bases short, with 18 bases between. The CDR3 is 12 residues long. CDR3 bases: TGTGCCAGCAGACCCCCCGGGACCCGTTGGTATTTT. Amino acids: CASRPPGTRWYF.

This clonotype has just a few counts. The chain is built from TRBV4-3 and TRBJ1-1; D remains ambiguous. Germline CDR1 reads LGHNA; CDR2 reads YSLEER. The germline V and J ends were trimmed by 1 base and 5 bases, with 14 bases remaining between them. The length of the CDR3 is 15 residues. DNA of the CDR3: TGCGCCAGCAGCCAAGTCGCTTCTGGGCGTACTGAAGCTTTCTTT. Translated: CASSQVASGRTEAFF.